This is a list of T cell receptor beta chains from one sample in a study of CD8 T cells in ankylosing spondylitis. One entry per CDR3 protein, called by TCRdb with MiXCR from the 5' RACE reads. Of about 100,000 distinct CDR3 sequences listed, about 8.5% are singletons. The source material was blood, either unsorted or a sorted T cell fraction (not recorded which). The receptors were gathered from a male donor with ankylosing spondylitis or in good health (not recorded which). Each CDR3 is given with its conserved first and last residue.

V,J,CDR3
TRBV2,TRBJ1-2,CASSEGRTGPALGYTF
TRBV18,TRBJ2-1,CASSPPSSGGLYNEQFF
TRBV25-1,TRBJ1-4,CASSLGQGGEKLFF
TRBV9,TRBJ2-7,CASSPGLAGAAPYEQYF
TRBV7-2,TRBJ2-7,CASSLVKGYEQYF
TRBV29-1,TRBJ1-2,CSVAGDRNYGYTF
TRBV7-9,TRBJ2-1,CASSPLGGRGNEQFF
TRBV6-1,TRBJ2-3,CASSERGSSDTQYF
TRBV11-3,TRBJ2-1,CASSLRRGGREKQFF
TRBV4-2,TRBJ2-2,CASSQDSADTGELFF